This entry lists 9 T cell receptor beta chains sequenced from one sample in a study of cytomegalovirus exposure and HLA in healthy donors. Assay: immunoSEQ multiplex PCR; the TCRdb copy retains only in-frame clones and omits some. The sample comprises 95,000 to 150,000 clones, approximately 81% of which are singletons, and roughly 2% rests with the top ten. Sequences were obtained from PBMCs. The receptors were sampled from a woman aged 25 to 39 in good health and CMV-seronegative.

V is TRBV6-1 and J is TRBJ2-2, with D possibly being TRBD1 (7 bases). V dropped 2 bases and J dropped 0 bases, with 16 bases sitting between them. Germline CDR1 reads MNHNS; CDR2 reads SASEGT. This CDR3 comprises 18 residues. Here the CDR3 reads CASSEPGRGESNTGELFF. CDR3 bases: TGTGCCAGCAGTGAACCTGGCAGGGGGGAATCGAACACCGGGGAGCTGTTTTTT.

The chain combines TRBV10-3 with TRBJ1-3; no clear D. Germline CDR1 and CDR2: ENHRY and SYGVKD. The CDR3 runs to 15 residues. The V gene lost 2 bases and the J gene lost 0 bases, with 8 bases spanning the gap. The DNA for the CDR3 is TGTGCCATCAGTGAGGGAGCCTTCTCTGGAAACACCATATATTTT. Protein: CAISEGAFSGNTIYF.

Note on this clone: A far larger clone is one nucleotide away, so this likely arose from a read error. The chain couples TRBV7-9 to TRBJ1-2, with TRBD1 as a possible D gene (5 bases). This CDR3 contains 13 residues. V was pared by 0 bases and J by 4 bases, with 6 bases between. Germline V gene data show CDR1 as SEHNR and CDR2 as FQNEAQ (reference sequence). The CDR3 reads CASSLAGAYGYTF. The CDR3 DNA is TGTGCCAGCAGCTTAGCAGGGGCCTATGGCTACACCTTC.

The chain employs TRBV6-1 and TRBJ1-3; possibly TRBD1 for D (6 bases). The V gene's germline CDR1 is MNHNS and CDR2 SASEGT. The length of the CDR3 is 14 residues. Trimming left V 8 bases short and J 0 bases short, with 11 bases between. The CDR3: CASWTVYSGNTIYF. The CDR3 bases are TGTGCCAGCTGGACAGTTTACTCTGGAAACACCATATATTTT.

Only one count was recorded for this clone. V and J are TRBV12-5 and TRBJ1-1; D might be TRBD1 (6 bases). The V and J ends lost 4 bases and 2 bases respectively, with 8 bases between them. Germline V gives CDR1 LGHNT, CDR2 FRNRAP. The CDR3 length is 13 residues. The CDR3 loop reads CASGWDINTEAFF. CDR3 in DNA: TGTGCTAGTGGTTGGGACATTAACACTGAAGCTTTCTTT.

Turning to this clone: This same CDR3 is encoded by further DNA sequences in the sample. The chain joins TRBV18 to TRBJ2-5; D is unclear. Germline CDR1 KGHSH, CDR2 LQKENI. The CDR3 sequence is 13 residues long. The V and J ends lost 3 bases and 1 base respectively, with 6 bases between them. The chain's CDR3 is CASSPLSQETQYF. The CDR3, as DNA: TGTGCCAGCTCACCCTTATCCCAAGAGACCCAGTACTTC.

The V and J genes are TRBV4-1 and TRBJ1-5; D may be TRBD1 (5 bases). The CDR3 has 16 residues. Germline V gives CDR1 MGHRA, CDR2 YSYEKL. Trimming took 2 bases from V and 7 from J, leaving 18 bases between them. CDR3: CASSQPSAGKGQPQHF. The CDR3 DNA follows: TGCGCCAGCAGCCAACCCTCGGCAGGGAAAGGGCAGCCCCAGCATTTT.

The V gene is TRBV5-1, the J gene TRBJ2-3, with D possibly being TRBD2 (5 bases). CDR1 and CDR2 from the germline V gene are SGHRS and YFSETQ. The CDR3 covers 13 residues. Trimming took 0 bases from V and 10 from J, leaving 12 bases between them. This CDR3 is CASSLGTGDPQYF. The CDR3 DNA reads as TGCGCCAGCAGCTTGGGGACTGGGGATCCGCAGTATTTT.

V gene TRBV27 combines with J gene TRBJ2-1, with 10 positions matching TRBD1. There are 13 residues in the CDR3. The germline CDR1 and CDR2 sequences are MNHEY and SMNVEV (reference sequence). J gave up 7 bases and V 8 bases, and 5 bases lay outside the gene matches. Here the CDR3 DNA reads TGTGCCAGCCGACAGGGGGCGAGTAATGAGCAGTTCTTC. Encoded protein: CASRQGASNEQFF.